Listed below are T cell receptor beta chains from one sample, sequenced in a study of T-cell reconstitution after alpha-beta-depleted transplantation in children. MiXCR, run by TCRdb on the PCR reads, gives a single entry per CDR3 protein. The table shows over 400,000 distinct CDR3 sequences, with approximately 42% occurring only once. The source material was PBMCs, sampled before TCRalphabeta/CD19-depleted stem cell transplant. The receptors here all came from a girl between 2 and 10 years old with aplastic anemia, due to receive a stem cell transplant. Each CDR3 is given with its conserved first and last residue. Clone size, where shown, is once, few, many, or a class for clones that have expanded.

j_gene,abundance,v_gene,CDR3aa
TRBJ2-1,-,TRBV7-2,CASSSLPGQGSHEQFF
TRBJ2-1,many,TRBV25-1,CAGGSLYNEQFF
TRBJ2-7,-,TRBV28,CASTLVGARNEQYF
TRBJ2-3,-,TRBV7-2,CASSLLRGADTQYF
TRBJ2-2,-,TRBV5-6,CASSYGGSGTGELFF
TRBJ2-6,many,TRBV12-3/TRBV12-4,CASSPGGSGANVLTF
TRBJ2-7,many,TRBV12-3/TRBV12-4,CASSPGHTTYEQYF
TRBJ2-1,once,TRBV11-2,CASSVSRYFQNEQFF
TRBJ2-7,many,TRBV4-3,CASGDGTSGYEQYF
TRBJ2-4,-,TRBV20-1,CSAISDVAKNIQYF
TRBJ1-2,many,TRBV7-2,CASRLLGYGYTF
TRBJ2-7,-,TRBV29-1,CSVSRTGRIPYEQYF
TRBJ2-1,-,TRBV7-3,CASAQGGDNEQFF
TRBJ2-2,few,TRBV20-1,CSAQTSGEAGELFF
TRBJ2-1,-,TRBV29-1,CGSAGASGRWNEQFF
TRBJ2-5,few,TRBV20-1,CSARDHFETQYF
TRBJ2-1,many,TRBV6-5,CASSPETSGARNEQFF
TRBJ2-3,many,TRBV20-1,CSALGGGASTDTQYF
TRBJ2-2,-,TRBV6-4,CASSASWREGGIANTGELFF
TRBJ1-5,-,TRBV21-1,CASSKAGGQGLVHSNQPQHF
TRBJ1-4,many,TRBV9,CASSVGTTNEKLFF
TRBJ2-1,-,TRBV30,CAYDRGPNNEQFF
TRBJ2-3,-,TRBV27,CASRRLDTQYF
TRBJ2-3,-,TRBV5-1,CASSGDREGTDTQYF
TRBJ1-2,few,TRBV28,CASIDPAVGISGYTF
TRBJ2-3,-,TRBV5-1,CASRGQSGTDTQYF